The clone carrying this TCR beta chain occurred once. Its specificity is not known. The data originate from a study of regulatory and conventional T cells in RAG deficiency. Study-wide results and limits: Omenn patients showed >80% Treg-Tconv overlap and shorter CDR3 lengths. Treg unique TCR beta sequences were approximately 99-fold fewer in Omenn syndrome and CID/AS patients than controls.

Clones were read by immunoSEQ multiplex PCR, and TCRdb kept only the in-frame ones, dropping some. Of 32,000 or so clones in the sample, approximately 89% were seen once. These data also formed part of another study, on regulatory T cells. That work states: Amplification used 52 TRBV primers and 13 TRBJ primers. Regulatory T cells showed the strongest V-J pair restriction and V/J gene skewing among patient repertoires.

Material: CD8+ T cells sorted from blood. This TCR came from a human donor in good health.

The CDR3 DNA reads TGTGCCACCAGCCCTCACCCCATGGGGGGGGAGACCCAGTACTTC. Translated: CATSPHPMGGETQYF. The chain uses TRBV15 and TRBJ2-5; 7 bases fit TRBD2. CDR1 and CDR2 from the germline V gene are LNHNV and YYDKDF (reference sequence). With 5 bases clipped from V and 5 bases from J, the junction kept 11 bases outside the gene matches. The CDR3 extends over 15 amino acids.